Shown below are 30 T cell receptor beta chains from a single sample sequenced in a study of read filtering for tumor transcriptome and immune sequencing. From about 400 ng of RNA, a library with molecular barcoded alpha/delta and beta/gamma adaptors was made. TCRdb analysed the reads with MiXCR anew, one entry per CDR3 protein. Among approximately 61,000 distinct CDR3 sequences listed, roughly a fifth were seen once. Source material: a population of CD138-negative cells sorted from bone marrow. These receptors originate from a donor at least 40 years old with multiple myeloma.

This clonotype was observed many times. V is TRBV2 and J is TRBJ2-2; 9 bases agree with TRBD1. V shed 6 bases and J 5 bases; nucleotides not matched to a gene: 10. Looked up from germline, CDR1 is SNHLY and CDR2 is FYNNEI. The CDR3 is 16 residues long. The CDR3 protein is CASSAKQGARTGELFF. The CDR3 DNA reads as TGTGCCAGCAGCGCGAAACAGGGGGCGCGGACCGGGGAGCTGTTTTTT.

The table lists this clonotype with many counts. The chain is built from TRBV7-2 and TRBJ2-3, with 9 positions matching TRBD2. CDR1 SGHTA and CDR2 FQGNSA come from the germline V gene. The CDR3 extends over 16 amino acids. V lost 1 base, J lost 3 bases, and 5 bases stayed unmatched. DNA of the CDR3: TGTGCCAGCAGCTTAGGGCTAGCGGGGCTGACAGATACGCAGTATTTT. This translates into CASSLGLAGLTDTQYF.

In this sample, this clonotype turned up many times. The V gene is TRBV6-6, the J gene TRBJ2-7; D may be TRBD2 (6 bases). The germline V and J ends were trimmed by 6 bases and 11 bases, with 14 bases remaining between them. CDR3 length: 11 amino acids. Germline values: CDR1 MNHNY, CDR2 SVGAGI (reference sequence). The CDR3 loop is CASRGVGEEYF. The CDR3, as DNA: TGTGCCAGCAGGGGAGTGGGGGAGGAGTACTTC.

This clonotype was recorded at least ten times. The rearrangement links TRBV19 to TRBJ1-1; TRBD1 might be the D (6 bases). Deletions cut 1 base from V and 4 bases from J, with 16 bases between. Germline CDR1 reads LNHDA; CDR2 reads SQIVND (reference sequence). This CDR3 contains 16 residues. CDR3 coding DNA: TGTGCCAGTAGTATAGGACAGGCAGGCGGGAGCACTGAAGCTTTCTTT. This encodes CASSIGQAGGSTEAFF. Looking up the rest from reference TRBV19 and TRBJ1-1 gives the full variable domain: DGGITQSPKYLFRKEGQNVTLSCEQNLNHDAMYWYRQDPGQGLRLIYYSQIVNDFQKGDIAEGYSVSREKKESFPLTVTSAQKNPTAFYLCASSIGQAGGSTEAFFGQGTRLTVV.

This clonotype was counted ten times or more. The V gene is TRBV20-1, the J gene TRBJ2-5, with TRBD2 identical over 9 bases. Per the germline V gene, CDR1 is DFQATT and CDR2 is SNEGSKA (reference sequence). The CDR3 totals 16 residues. The ends lost 7 bases at V and 1 base at J; junction bases unmatched: 13. The CDR3 sequence is CSVPGGLAGLQETQYF. CDR3 coding DNA: TGCAGTGTCCCAGGCGGCCTAGCGGGGCTCCAAGAGACCCAGTACTTC.

Comment on this clonotype: Its ends do not fully match the called genes, so a read error is possible. The V and J genes are TRBV11-2 and TRBJ2-4; D may be TRBD1 (5 bases). The CDR3 runs 18 residues. CDR1 and CDR2 from the germline V gene are SGHAT and FQNNGV. The CDR3 nucleotides are TGTGACAGCAGCTTAACGGAGACAGTCTTCTCAGCCAAAAACATTCAGTACTTC. Translation gives CDSSLTETVFSAKNIQYF.

This clonotype was counted ten times or more. The CDR3 carries no conserved terminal phenylalanine or tryptophan, so it likely arises from a read error. The chain is built from TRBV4-2 and TRBJ1-6, with D perhaps TRBD1 (6 bases). V lost 0 bases to trimming and J lost 4 bases, with 10 bases between them. The CDR3 is made up of 16 amino acids. From germline, CDR1 is LGHNA and CDR2 YNFKEQ. The CDR3 nucleotides are TGTGCCAGCAGCCAAGAAAGGGACAATTATAATTCACCCCTCCACGTT. Protein: CASSQERDNYNSPLHV.

The sample holds many counts of this clonotype. The V call is TRBV5-1, the J call TRBJ2-1, with 7 bases aligning to TRBD2. V dropped 0 bases and J dropped 5; count of bases not matched to a gene: 5. The germline V gene encodes CDR1 SGHRS and CDR2 YFSETQ. The CDR3 has 15 residues. CDR3 in DNA: TGCGCCAGCAGCTTGGCCCAGGGACTACACAATGAGCAGTTCTTC. Protein product: CASSLAQGLHNEQFF.

As concerns this clonotype: A much larger clone lies one base from this, so it may be a read error. V and J are TRBV10-2 and TRBJ2-7, with D possibly TRBD2 on 5 matching bases. The germline V gene has CDR1 WSHSY and CDR2 SAAADI. The CDR3 has 14 amino acids. CDR3 sequence: CATKRADGDYEQHF. As DNA, the CDR3 is TGCGCCACCAAGAGAGCAGACGGTGACTACGAGCAGCACTTC.

The table lists this clonotype with many counts. V is TRBV29-1 and J is TRBJ2-6; D is ambiguous. Looked up from germline, CDR1 is SQVTM and CDR2 is ANQGSEA. The CDR3 loop spans 16 amino acids. Deletions cut 1 base from V and 0 bases from J, with 10 bases between. The CDR3 bases are TGCAGCGTTGAAGGGGGTCCGGGCTCTGGGGCCAACGTCCTGACTTTC. Translated: CSVEGGPGSGANVLTF.

This clonotype was detected many times. The V and J genes are TRBV10-3 and TRBJ2-1; TRBD2 agrees at 7 bases. The CDR3 contains 13 residues. Per germline, CDR1 ENHRY and CDR2 SYGVKD. V shed 7 bases, J shed 7 bases, and the junction held 7 bases outside the gene matches. The CDR3 spells CAIKIAGVNEQFF. The CDR3, as DNA: TGTGCCATCAAAATTGCGGGAGTTAATGAGCAGTTCTTC.

This clonotype was detected many times. The chain has TRBV5-1 and TRBJ2-2; D is unclear. The CDR3 spans 14 residues. The V end was cut by 2 bases, the J end by 4 bases, with 9 bases between. Germline V gene lookup returns CDR1 SGHRS and CDR2 YFSETQ. The CDR3 spells CASSFFGGTGELFF. CDR3 DNA: TGCGCCAGCAGCTTTTTCGGTGGCACCGGGGAGCTGTTTTTT. The full variable domain, with the rest looked up from reference TRBV5-1 and TRBJ2-2, is KAGVTQTPRYLIKTRGQQVTLSCSPISGHRSVSWYQQTPGQGLQFLFEYFSETQRNKGNFPGRFSGRQFSNSRSEMNVSTLELGDSALYLCASSFFGGTGELFFGEGSRLTVL.

In its sample, this clonotype was seen many times. The CDR3 DNA reads as TGTGCCAGCAGCTCAGGCCCCCCGGGGTACAATGAGCAGTTCTTC. It encodes CASSSGPPGYNEQFF. The gene calls are TRBV7-3 and TRBJ2-1; tentative D call: TRBD2 (5 bases). V lost 4 bases and J 4 bases, leaving 14 bases between the germline ends. Looked up from germline, CDR1 is SGHTA and CDR2 is FQGTGA. The CDR3 is 15 residues long.

The table lists this clonotype with many counts. The chain couples TRBV27 to TRBJ1-6, with D possibly matching TRBD1 (5 bases). CDR3 length: 15 residues. V was shortened by 10 bases and J by 6 bases, with 19 bases between the two germline ends. Germline CDR1 and CDR2: MNHEY and SMNVEV (reference sequence). CDR3 coding DNA: TGTGCCACTCACCGGGGGGGGGTGGCTAATTCACCCCTCCACTTT. Protein: CATHRGGVANSPLHF.

This clonotype was found many times. V and J are TRBV5-1 and TRBJ1-4; D is unresolved. The CDR3 has 13 residues. The germline V and J ends were trimmed by 7 bases and 5 bases, with 12 bases remaining between them. Germline V gives CDR1 SGHRS, CDR2 YFSETQ. The CDR3 DNA reads as TGCGCCAGCTCTAGCGGTGGGAATGAAAAACTGTTTTTT. It is translated as CASSSGGNEKLFF.

This clonotype came up many times. One end of the junction is discordant with germline, which a read error may explain. The rearrangement joins TRBV2 to TRBJ1-1; no reliable D call. CDR3 size: 14 residues. Looked up from germline, CDR1 is SNHLY and CDR2 is FYNNEI. In nucleotides, the CDR3 is TGTGCCAGCAGTGAACGGTCAGCCACTCTGAGCAAGATCTTT. Residues: CASSERSATLSKIF.

This clonotype was seen a few times. J is TRBJ2-5 and V is TRBV6-6; D is unclear. With 4 bases removed from V and 5 bases from J, the gap between germline ends came to 11 bases. Germline V CDR1 and CDR2: MNHNY, SVGAGI (reference sequence). The CDR3 has 13 amino acids. CDR3 sequence: CASSFSLRETQYF. The CDR3 nucleotides read TGTGCCAGCAGTTTCTCGCTGAGGGAGACCCAGTACTTC.

This clonotype was seen at least ten times. A much larger clone lies a single base off, so this may be a read error. It is likely a read error, because the conserved phenylalanine at the end of the CDR3 is missing. The chain joins TRBV7-6 to TRBJ2-2; maybe TRBD1 (5 bases). This CDR3 is 14 amino acids long. Trimming removed 5 bases at V and 0 bases at J, with 7 bases between. From germline, CDR1 is SGHVS and CDR2 FNYEAQ. CDR3 in amino acids: CASSAGTNTGELFS. DNA for the CDR3: TGTGCCAGCAGCGCAGGGACGAACACCGGGGAGCTGTTTTCT.

This clonotype is medium-sized by share. This sequence joins TRBV5-1 and TRBJ2-1; 12 nucleotides align to TRBD2. The CDR3 runs 15 residues. Per germline, CDR1 SGHRS and CDR2 YFSETQ. The trim removed 2 bases at V and 4 bases at J, leaving 1 base unmatched. In DNA form, the CDR3 reads TGCGCCAGCAGCTTACTAGCGGGAGGATACAATGAGCAGTTCTTC. Protein product: CASSLLAGGYNEQFF.

On this clonotype itself: A much larger clone is a single base away; this may be a read error. The chain combines TRBV29-1 with TRBJ2-7; D remains unclear. The germline CDR1 and CDR2 sequences are SQVTM and ANQGSEA. There are 12 residues in the CDR3. CDR3 DNA sequence: TGCAGCGTTGTAACTTCCGGTTCCGAGCAGTGCTTC. Translation: CSVVTSGSEQCF.

This chain joins TRBV28 and TRBJ1-4; 9 nucleotides line up with TRBD1. CDR3 size: 15 residues. Germline V CDR1 and CDR2: MDHEN, SYDVKM. V lost 1 base, J lost 5 bases, and 2 bases stayed unmatched. CDR3 residues: CASSLFGTGNEKLFF. The DNA for the CDR3 is TGTGCCAGCAGTTTATTCGGGACAGGGAATGAAAAACTGTTTTTT. Full variable domain (rest looked up from reference TRBV28 and TRBJ1-4): DVKVTQSSRYLVKRTGEKVFLECVQDMDHENMFWYRQDPGLGLRLIYFSYDVKMKEKGDIPEGYSVSREKKERFSLILESASTNQTSMYLCASSLFGTGNEKLFFGSGTQLSVL.

This clonotype was observed at least ten times. This rearrangement joins TRBV29-1 to TRBJ2-1; TRBD2 might be the D (5 bases). V lost 6 bases and J lost 7, with 19 bases in between. The CDR3 contains 14 residues. Germline lookup yields CDR1 SQVTM and CDR2 ANQGSEA. The CDR3 protein is CSVMLAEALNEQFF. The CDR3 coding sequence is TGCAGCGTCATGCTAGCAGAAGCGCTTAATGAGCAGTTCTTC.

This clonotype was found many times. V is TRBV7-8 and J is TRBJ1-5, with 8 bases aligning to TRBD1. J lost 4 bases, V lost 5 bases, and 13 bases had no gene match. Germline V gene lookup returns CDR1 SGHVS and CDR2 FQNEAQ. The CDR3 runs to 17 residues. As DNA, the CDR3 is TGTGCCAGCAGCCCATTCTCAGGACAGGGAAGTAATCAGCCCCAGCATTTT. The encoded protein is CASSPFSGQGSNQPQHF.

Many counts were recorded for this clonotype. This rearrangement joins TRBV2 to TRBJ1-5, with no clear D. CDR3 length: 15 amino acids. CDR1 is SNHLY, CDR2 FYNNEI, per germline. V lost 4 bases and J lost 4, with 14 bases in between. CDR3 coding DNA: TGTGCCAGCAGTGTGAGGATCGGGCCAAATCAGCCCCAGCATTTT. Residues: CASSVRIGPNQPQHF.

This clonotype showed up many times. The genes are TRBV7-6 and TRBJ1-2, with TRBD1 identical over 9 bases. This CDR3 has 14 residues. V lost 4 bases, J lost 5 bases, and 5 bases stayed unmatched. In germline, CDR1 is SGHVS, CDR2 FNYEAQ. This chain's CDR3 is CASSWGQGDYGYTF. CDR3 sequence (DNA): TGTGCCAGCAGCTGGGGACAGGGCGATTATGGCTACACCTTC.

This clonotype came up many times. The V and J genes are TRBV29-1 and TRBJ1-2; 7 bases are a match to TRBD1. CDR1 and CDR2 from the germline V gene are SQVTM and ANQGSEA. With 4 bases clipped from V and 1 base from J, the junction kept 6 bases outside the gene matches. The CDR3 length is 14 residues. In nucleotides, the CDR3 is TGCAGCGTTGTGGGCCACAGGGGTAACTATGGCTACACCTTC. This translates into CSVVGHRGNYGYTF.

The table lists this clonotype with a few counts. The chain recombines TRBV29-1 with TRBJ2-2; D is ambiguous. Germline V gene sequence: CDR1 SQVTM, CDR2 ANQGSEA. The CDR3 loop spans 13 amino acids. V dropped 6 bases and J dropped 3 bases, with 11 bases sitting between them. The chain's CDR3 is CSVPSKYTGELFF. The CDR3 DNA reads TGCAGCGTCCCAAGCAAGTACACCGGGGAGCTGTTTTTT.

This clonotype was detected once. Possible read error: a much larger clone is one base away. V gene TRBV5-1 combines with J gene TRBJ1-2; D ambiguous. CDR3 length: 12 amino acids. Germline CDR1 and CDR2: SGHRS and YFSETQ. V lost 3 bases, J lost 6 bases, and 9 bases lay in between. The CDR3 DNA is TGCGCCAGCAGCTCCAGATCAGATGGCTACACCTTC. This codes for CASSSRSDGYTF.

This clonotype was observed many times. The V gene is TRBV7-3, the J gene TRBJ2-2; D may be TRBD2 (6 bases). Germline V gene data show CDR1 as SGHTA and CDR2 as FQGTGA. The ends were cut back, 5 bases at V and 14 bases at J, with 15 bases in the middle. The length of the CDR3 is 12 residues. This CDR3 reads CASSGTGGKLFF. CDR3 coding DNA: TGTGCCAGCAGCGGGACCGGAGGGAAACTGTTTTTT.

As regards this clonotype: This likely came from a read error, as a far larger clone is one base away. The chain carries TRBV5-1 and TRBJ2-1, with 8 bases fitting TRBD2. The length of the CDR3 is 15 residues. Germline values: CDR1 SGHRS, CDR2 YFSETQ. The V gene end was trimmed by 4 bases and the J gene end by 13 bases; junction bases not matched to a gene: 16. As DNA, the CDR3 is TGCGCCAGCAGCACTGAGCGGGGGAACCAAGAGACCCAGTTCTTC. It codes for CASSTERGNQETQFF.